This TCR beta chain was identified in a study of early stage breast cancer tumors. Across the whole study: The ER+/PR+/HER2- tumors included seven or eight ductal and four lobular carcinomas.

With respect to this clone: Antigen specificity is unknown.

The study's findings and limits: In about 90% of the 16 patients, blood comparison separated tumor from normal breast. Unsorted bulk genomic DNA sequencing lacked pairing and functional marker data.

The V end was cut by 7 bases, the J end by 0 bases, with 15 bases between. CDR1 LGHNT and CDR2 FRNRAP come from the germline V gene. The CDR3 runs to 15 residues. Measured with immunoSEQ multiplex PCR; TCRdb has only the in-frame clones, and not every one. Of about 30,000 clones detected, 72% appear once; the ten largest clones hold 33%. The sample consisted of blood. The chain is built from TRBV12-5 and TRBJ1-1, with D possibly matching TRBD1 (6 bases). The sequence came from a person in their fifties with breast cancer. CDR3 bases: TGTGCTAGTGTCCCACAAGGGGGGGTGAACACTGAAGCTTTCTTT. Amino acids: CASVPQGGVNTEAFF.